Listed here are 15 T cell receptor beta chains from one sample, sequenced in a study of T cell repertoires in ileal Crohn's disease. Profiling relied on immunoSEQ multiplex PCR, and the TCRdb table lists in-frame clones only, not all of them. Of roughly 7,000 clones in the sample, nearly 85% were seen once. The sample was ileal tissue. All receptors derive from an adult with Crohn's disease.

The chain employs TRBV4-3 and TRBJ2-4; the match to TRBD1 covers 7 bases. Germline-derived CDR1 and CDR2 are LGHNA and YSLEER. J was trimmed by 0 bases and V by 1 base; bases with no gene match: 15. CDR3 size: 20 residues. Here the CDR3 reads CASSQVYSGQSSLAKNIQYF. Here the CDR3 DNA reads TGCGCCAGCAGCCAAGTCTATTCGGGACAGTCCTCTCTAGCCAAAAACATTCAGTACTTC.

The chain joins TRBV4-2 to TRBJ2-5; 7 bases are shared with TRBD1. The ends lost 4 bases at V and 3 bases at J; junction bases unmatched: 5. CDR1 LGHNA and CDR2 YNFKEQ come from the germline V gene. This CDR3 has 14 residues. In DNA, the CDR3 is TGTGCCAGCAGCCTAAACAGGGGAAAAGAGACCCAGTACTTC. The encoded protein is CASSLNRGKETQYF.

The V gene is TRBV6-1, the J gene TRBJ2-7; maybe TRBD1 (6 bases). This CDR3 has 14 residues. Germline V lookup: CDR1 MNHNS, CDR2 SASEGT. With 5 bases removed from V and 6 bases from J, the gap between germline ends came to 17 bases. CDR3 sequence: CASSRTSGAGEQYF. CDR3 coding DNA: TGTGCCAGCAGTCGGACGTCAGGGGCGGGCGAGCAGTACTTC.

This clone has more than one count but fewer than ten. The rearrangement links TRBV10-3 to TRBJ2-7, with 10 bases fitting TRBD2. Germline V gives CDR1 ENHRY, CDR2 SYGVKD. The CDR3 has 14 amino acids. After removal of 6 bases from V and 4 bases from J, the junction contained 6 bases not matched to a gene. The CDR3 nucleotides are TGTGCCATCAGCCCGGGGACTAGCGATTACGAGCAGTACTTC. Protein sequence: CAISPGTSDYEQYF.

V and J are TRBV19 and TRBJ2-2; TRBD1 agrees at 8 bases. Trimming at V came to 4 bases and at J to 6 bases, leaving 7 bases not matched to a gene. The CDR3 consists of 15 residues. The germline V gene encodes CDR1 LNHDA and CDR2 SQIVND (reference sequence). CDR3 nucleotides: TGTGCCAGTAGTACCCGACAGGGGCGGGCCGGGGAGCTGTTTTTT. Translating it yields CASSTRQGRAGELFF.

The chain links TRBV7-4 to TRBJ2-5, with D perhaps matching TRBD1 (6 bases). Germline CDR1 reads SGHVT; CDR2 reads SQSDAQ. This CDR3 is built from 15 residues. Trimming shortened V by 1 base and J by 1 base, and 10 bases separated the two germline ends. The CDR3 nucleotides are TGTGCCAGCAGCTTAGGGGGGCGTCTCCAAGAGACCCAGTACTTC. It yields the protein CASSLGGRLQETQYF.

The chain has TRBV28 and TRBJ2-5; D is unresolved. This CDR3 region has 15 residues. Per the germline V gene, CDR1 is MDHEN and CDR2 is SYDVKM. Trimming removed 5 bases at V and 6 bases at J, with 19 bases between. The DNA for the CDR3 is TGTGCCAGCAGTCTCCCGGTTATGGCAGGAAAGACCCAGTACTTC. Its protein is CASSLPVMAGKTQYF.

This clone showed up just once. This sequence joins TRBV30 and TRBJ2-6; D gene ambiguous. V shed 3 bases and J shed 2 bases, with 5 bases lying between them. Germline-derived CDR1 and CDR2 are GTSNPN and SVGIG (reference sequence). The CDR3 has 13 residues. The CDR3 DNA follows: TGTGCCTGGAGGGCTCCTGGGGCCAACGTCCTGACTTTC. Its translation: CAWRAPGANVLTF.

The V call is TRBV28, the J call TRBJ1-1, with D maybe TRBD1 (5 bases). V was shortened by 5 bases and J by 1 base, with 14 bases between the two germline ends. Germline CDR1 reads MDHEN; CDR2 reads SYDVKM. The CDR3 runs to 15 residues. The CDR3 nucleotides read TGTGCCAGCAGTCCATACTACAGGTCGAACACTGAAGCTTTCTTT. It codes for CASSPYYRSNTEAFF.

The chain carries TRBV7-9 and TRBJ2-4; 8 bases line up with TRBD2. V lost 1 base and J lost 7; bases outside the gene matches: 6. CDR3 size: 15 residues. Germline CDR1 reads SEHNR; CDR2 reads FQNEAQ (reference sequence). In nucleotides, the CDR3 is TGTGCCAGCAGCTTAGTGCGCGGGGGGAGGAACATTCAGTACTTC. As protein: CASSLVRGGRNIQYF.

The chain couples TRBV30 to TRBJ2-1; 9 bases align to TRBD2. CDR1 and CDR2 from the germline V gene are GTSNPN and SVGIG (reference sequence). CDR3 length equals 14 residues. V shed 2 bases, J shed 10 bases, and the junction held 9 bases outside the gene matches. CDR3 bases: TGTGCCTGGAGTTCCAGCGGGAGGTTTTTAGAGCAGTTCTTC. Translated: CAWSSSGRFLEQFF.

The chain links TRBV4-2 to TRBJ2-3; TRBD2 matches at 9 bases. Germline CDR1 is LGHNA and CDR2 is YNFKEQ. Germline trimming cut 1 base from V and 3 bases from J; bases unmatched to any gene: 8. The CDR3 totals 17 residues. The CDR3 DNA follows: TGTGCCAGCAGCCAAGGTGGCGGGAGGGCCAGTACAGATACGCAGTATTTT. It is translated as CASSQGGGRASTDTQYF.

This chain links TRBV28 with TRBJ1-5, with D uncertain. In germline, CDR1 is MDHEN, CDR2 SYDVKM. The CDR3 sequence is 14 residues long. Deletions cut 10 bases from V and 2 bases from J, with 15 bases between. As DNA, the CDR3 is TGTGCCACCTTCCGGGTCTTGGGCAATCAGCCCCAGCATTTT. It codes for CATFRVLGNQPQHF.

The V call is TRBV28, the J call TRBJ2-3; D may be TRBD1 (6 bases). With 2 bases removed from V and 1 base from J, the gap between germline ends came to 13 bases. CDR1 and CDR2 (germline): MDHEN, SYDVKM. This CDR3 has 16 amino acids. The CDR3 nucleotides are TGTGCCAGCAGTTTACGCCAGGGGACCCGCACAGATACGCAGTATTTT. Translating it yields CASSLRQGTRTDTQYF.

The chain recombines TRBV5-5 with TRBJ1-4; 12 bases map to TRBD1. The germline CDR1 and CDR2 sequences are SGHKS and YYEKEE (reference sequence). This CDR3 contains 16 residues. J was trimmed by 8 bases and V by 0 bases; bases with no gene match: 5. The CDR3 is CASSLGGQGAREKLFF. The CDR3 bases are TGTGCCAGCAGCTTGGGGGGACAGGGGGCGCGAGAAAAACTGTTTTTT. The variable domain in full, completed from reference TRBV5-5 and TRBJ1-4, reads DAGVTQSPTHLIKTRGQQVTLRCSPISGHKSVSWYQQVLGQGPQFIFQYYEKEERGRGNFPDRFSARQFPNYSSELNVNALLLGDSALYLCASSLGGQGAREKLFFGSGTQLSVL.